This T cell receptor (beta chain) stems from a study of blood T cell repertoires in COVID-19. The data were produced by immunoSEQ multiplex PCR, yet TCRdb's version contains in-frame clones alone and is incomplete. Among some 150,000 clones, about 80% were seen once, and the ten largest hold approximately 1.6%. Germline CDR1 and CDR2: LNHDA and SQIVND (reference sequence). CDR3 length: 19 residues. V shed 1 base and J 0 bases; nucleotides not matched to a gene: 11. The chain joins TRBV19 to TRBJ2-3, with TRBD2 matching over 9 bases. The sequencing input was PBMCs or T cells enriched from blood (not recorded which). This TCR came from a young woman who had been exposed to COVID-19. In DNA form, the CDR3 reads TGTGCCAGTAGTATAGCCCTAGCGGGACGACTGACTAGCACAGATACGCAGTATTTT. It specifies CASSIALAGRLTSTDTQYF.